This TCR beta chain was profiled in a study of blood T cells in healthy people across ages. The V gene's germline CDR1 is SGHRS and CDR2 YFSETQ. This CDR3 spans 14 amino acids. Healthy Caucasians from Russia aged about 6 to 100 served as donors. Combining a sample-barcoded 5' primer with a J-beta primer mix, a second PCR ran for about 7 to 11 cycles. TCRdb reprocessed the 5' RACE reads with MiXCR, giving one entry per CDR3 protein. Of some 900,000 distinct CDR3 sequences in the sample, roughly 48% were seen once. The sequenced sample consisted of blood. The TCR sequence derives from a man aged 25-40 years in good health. V is TRBV5-1 and J is TRBJ2-7, with D unclear. The end of the DNA is better explained by TRBJ2-5, so the J call may be wrong. As DNA, the CDR3 is TGCGCCAGCAGCCCCGGAACCCACATTGAGACCCAGTACTTC. This codes for CASSPGTHIETQYF.